This passage covers 14 T cell receptor beta chains from one sample sequenced in a study of blood T cell repertoires in COVID-19. Clones were sequenced by immunoSEQ multiplex PCR, and TCRdb holds only the in-frame ones, with some missing. The table shows about 350,000 clones, with roughly 90% occurring only once. The sample taken for sequencing was PBMCs or T cells enriched from blood (not recorded which). These receptors originate from a woman in her twenties or thirties who had been exposed to COVID-19.

The chain recombines TRBV7-8 with TRBJ1-4; tentatively, D is TRBD1 (5 bases). The CDR3 is made up of 16 amino acids. Germline V gene sequence: CDR1 SGHVS, CDR2 FQNEAQ. V lost 3 bases and J lost 5, with 16 bases in between. CDR3 sequence reads: CASSFGGWGGNEKLFF. The CDR3 DNA reads TGTGCCAGCAGCTTTGGGGGTTGGGGAGGGAATGAAAAACTGTTTTTT.

This chain joins TRBV9 and TRBJ2-7, with 7 bases identical to TRBD1. CDR1 and CDR2 (germline): SGDLS, YYNGEE. This CDR3 is built from 15 residues. Germline trimming cut 4 bases from V and 3 bases from J; bases unmatched to any gene: 10. CDR3 residues: CASSPLRDSFYEQYF. The DNA of the CDR3 is TGTGCCAGCAGCCCTCTCCGGGACAGCTTCTACGAGCAGTACTTC.

This clone was counted once. The V gene is TRBV5-5, the J gene TRBJ2-1, with 7 bases lining up with TRBD2. V gave up 6 bases and J gave up 0 bases; unmatched junction bases: 6. From germline, CDR1 is SGHKS and CDR2 YYEKEE (reference sequence). The CDR3 is made up of 15 amino acids. Here the CDR3 reads CASKTGTNSYNEQFF. CDR3 coding DNA: TGTGCCAGCAAGACCGGGACTAACTCCTACAATGAGCAGTTCTTC.

This clone was observed once. V is TRBV11-3 and J is TRBJ2-1; D remains unclear. The CDR3 sequence is 12 residues long. Trimming took 2 bases from V and 10 from J, leaving 9 bases between them. The germline V gene has CDR1 SGHNT and CDR2 YENEEA. CDR3 residues: CASSLRYYEQFF. CDR3 in DNA: TGTGCCAGCAGCTTACGGTACTACGAGCAGTTCTTC. Together with reference TRBV11-3 and TRBJ2-1, the CDR3 gives the full variable domain: EAGVVQSPRYKIIEKKQPVAFWCNPISGHNTLYWYLQNLGQGPELLIRYENEEAVDDSQLPKDRFSAERLKGVDSTLKIQPAELGDSAVYLCASSLRYYEQFFGPGTRLTVL.

J is TRBJ1-1 and V is TRBV10-2, with 10 bases identical to TRBD1. Germline V CDR1 and CDR2: WSHSY, SAAADI. The CDR3 sequence is 14 residues long. The junction had 3 bases not matched to a gene; V was cut back by 4 bases and J by 4 bases. CDR3 region: CASSGGQGRTEAFF. The CDR3 DNA sequence: TGCGCCAGCAGTGGGGGACAGGGGCGCACTGAAGCTTTCTTT.

The gene calls are TRBV2 and TRBJ2-3, with TRBD1 matching 10 bases. The CDR3 contains 17 residues. Germline lookup yields CDR1 SNHLY and CDR2 FYNNEI. V lost 8 bases and J lost 2; bases outside the gene matches: 13. The CDR3 coding sequence is TGTGCCAGCGTTACCAGGGGGGGACAGGGGCACACAGATACGCAGTATTTT. Residues: CASVTRGGQGHTDTQYF.

This sequence joins TRBV30 and TRBJ2-1; a weak D match, TRBD1 (6 bases). There are 16 residues in the CDR3. Deletions cut 1 base from V and 4 bases from J, with 17 bases between. Germline CDR1 GTSNPN, CDR2 SVGIG (reference sequence). In nucleotides, the CDR3 is TGTGCCTGGAGTGACAGGGACCTTCTTTGGTACAATGAGCAGTTCTTC. Protein product: CAWSDRDLLWYNEQFF.

The rearrangement joins TRBV28 to TRBJ2-1, with 7 bases lining up with TRBD2. This CDR3 is built from 17 residues. CDR1 MDHEN and CDR2 SYDVKM come from the germline V gene. The junction had 13 bases not matched to a gene; V was cut back by 5 bases and J by 3 bases. CDR3: CASSPSGRESSYNEQFF. In DNA form, the CDR3 reads TGTGCCAGCAGTCCCTCGGGGCGGGAGAGTAGCTACAATGAGCAGTTCTTC.

Only a few counts were recorded for this clone. The gene calls are TRBV6-2 or TRBV6-3 and TRBJ2-2; TRBD2 aligns across 8 bases. V trimming: 6 bases; J trimming: 6 bases; junction bases outside the gene matches: 9. The CDR3 loop spans 15 amino acids. The germline CDR1 and CDR2 sequences are MNHEY and SVGEGT. The CDR3 region is CASSPSGSAAGELFF. The CDR3 nucleotides read TGTGCCAGCAGCCCTAGCGGGTCAGCCGCCGGGGAGCTGTTTTTT.

The chain couples TRBV3-1 (or the pseudogene TRBV3-2) to TRBJ2-1; 8 bases are shared with TRBD1. CDR1 is LGHDT and CDR2 is YNNKEL in the germline V gene (reference sequence). The V and J ends lost 6 bases and 4 bases, in that order; junction bases with no gene match: 11. The CDR3 contains 16 residues. The DNA for the CDR3 is TGTGCCAGCAGGACGATAGGGACAGGACCTTACAATGAGCAGTTCTTC. It specifies CASRTIGTGPYNEQFF.

J is TRBJ1-2 and V is TRBV18; no firm D call. V lost 0 bases to trimming and J lost 2 bases, with 4 bases between them. Germline V gives CDR1 KGHSH, CDR2 LQKENI. The CDR3 consists of 13 residues. In nucleotides, the CDR3 is TGTGCCAGCTCACCACCGACAAACTATGGCTACACCTTC. This sequence encodes CASSPPTNYGYTF.

This sequence joins TRBV10-3 and TRBJ1-2; 11 positions match TRBD1. Germline loops: CDR1 ENHRY, CDR2 SYGVKD. The CDR3 covers 17 residues. The J segment lost 4 bases and the V segment lost 2 bases, leaving 9 bases of the junction unmatched. The CDR3 loop reads CAISEARTGGAGYGYTF. In nucleotides, the CDR3 is TGTGCCATCAGTGAGGCGAGGACAGGGGGCGCCGGCTATGGCTACACCTTC.

The chain uses TRBV14 and TRBJ2-7; 9 bases agree with TRBD1. Trimming cost V 1 base and J 3 bases; bases outside gene matches: 7. This CDR3 has 16 amino acids. CDR1 is SGHDN, CDR2 FVKESK, per germline. The DNA of the CDR3 is TGTGCCAGCAGCCAAGGACTACCGGGACAGGGCTACGAGCAGTACTTC. It is translated as CASSQGLPGQGYEQYF. The whole variable domain, filled in from reference TRBV14 and TRBJ2-7, reads EAGVTQFPSHSVIEKGQTVTLRCDPISGHDNLYWYRRVMGKEIKFLLHFVKESKQDESGMPNNRFLAERTGGTYSTLKVQPAELEDSGVYFCASSQGLPGQGYEQYFGPGTRLTVT.

The chain links TRBV28 to TRBJ2-7; 8 bases are a match to TRBD1. Germline assignment: CDR1 MDHEN and CDR2 SYDVKM. This CDR3 comprises 15 residues. V was clipped by 7 bases and J by 3 bases; unmatched bases: 11. Written as DNA, the CDR3 is TGTGCCAGCACCGAGGACAGGGTGGGACACTACGAGCAGTACTTC. Residues: CASTEDRVGHYEQYF.